This T cell receptor beta chain emerged from a study of response to subunit inactivated influenza vaccine. Overall study findings and caveats: With each seasonal influenza vaccination, the authors suggested, few new T cells are recruited.

Comments on this clonotype: Its antigen remains unknown.

TCRdb used MiXCR to reprocess the RT-PCR reads, holding one entry per CDR3 protein. The sample lists about 520,000 distinct CDR3 sequences, 25% occurring once. The V gene's germline CDR1 is SGHRS and CDR2 YFSETQ. This CDR3 has 14 amino acids. V gave up 1 base and J gave up 1 base, with 9 bases separating them. This chain uses TRBV5-1 with TRBJ2-7; no definite D call. This sequence was found in a man in his forties or fifties who received an inactivated influenza vaccine. Sequences were derived from CD4+ T cells sorted from PBMCs, sampled more than 4 days after vaccination. CDR3 sequence reads: CASSLFIESYEQYF. The CDR3 DNA reads TGCGCCAGCAGCTTGTTTATAGAATCCTACGAGCAGTACTTC.